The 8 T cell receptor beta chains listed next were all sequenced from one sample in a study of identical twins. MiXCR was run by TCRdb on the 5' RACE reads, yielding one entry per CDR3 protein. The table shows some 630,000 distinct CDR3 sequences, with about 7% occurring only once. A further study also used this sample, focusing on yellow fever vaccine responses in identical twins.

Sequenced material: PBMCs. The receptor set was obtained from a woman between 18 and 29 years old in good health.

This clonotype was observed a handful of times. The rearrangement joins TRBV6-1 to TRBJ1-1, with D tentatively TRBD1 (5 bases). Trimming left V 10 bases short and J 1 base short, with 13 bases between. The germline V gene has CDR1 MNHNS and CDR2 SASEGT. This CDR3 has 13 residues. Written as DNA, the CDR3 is TGTGCCACTCGGGACGGAGGGAACACTGAAGCTTTCTTT. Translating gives CATRDGGNTEAFF.

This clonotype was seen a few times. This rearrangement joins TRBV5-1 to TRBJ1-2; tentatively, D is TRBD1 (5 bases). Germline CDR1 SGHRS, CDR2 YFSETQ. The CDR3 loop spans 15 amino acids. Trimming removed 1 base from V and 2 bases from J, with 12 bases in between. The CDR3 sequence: CASSLSGGNNYGYTF. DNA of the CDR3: TGCGCCAGCAGCTTGTCCGGGGGGAACAACTATGGCTACACCTTC.

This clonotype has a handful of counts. The CDR3 DNA reads TGCAGCAGGGCGAGCTCCTACAATGAGCAGTTCTTC. Its protein is CSRASSYNEQFF. This chain links TRBV20-1 with TRBJ2-1; D is perhaps TRBD1 (5 bases). Looked up from germline, CDR1 is DFQATT and CDR2 is SNEGSKA (reference sequence). This CDR3 contains 12 residues.

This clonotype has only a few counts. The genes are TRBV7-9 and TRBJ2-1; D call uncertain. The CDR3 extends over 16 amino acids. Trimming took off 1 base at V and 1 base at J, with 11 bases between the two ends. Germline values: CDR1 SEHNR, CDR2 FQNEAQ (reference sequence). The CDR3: CASSLEYGFSYNEQFF. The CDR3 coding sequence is TGTGCCAGCAGCTTAGAGTACGGGTTTTCCTACAATGAGCAGTTCTTC.

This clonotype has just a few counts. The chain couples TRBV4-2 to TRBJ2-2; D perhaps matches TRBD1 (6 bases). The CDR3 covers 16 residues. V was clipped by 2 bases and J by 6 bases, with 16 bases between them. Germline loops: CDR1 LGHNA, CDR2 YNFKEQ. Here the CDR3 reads CASSQPKIQGAGELFF. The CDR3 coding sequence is TGTGCCAGCAGCCAACCGAAGATACAGGGAGCCGGGGAGCTGTTTTTT.

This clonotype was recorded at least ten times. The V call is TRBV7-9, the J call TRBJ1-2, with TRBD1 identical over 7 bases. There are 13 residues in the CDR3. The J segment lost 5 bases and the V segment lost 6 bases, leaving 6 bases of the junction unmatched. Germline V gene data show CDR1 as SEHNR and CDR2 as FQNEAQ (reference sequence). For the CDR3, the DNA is TGTGCCAGCAGACGACAGGGCTCTTATGGCTACACCTTC. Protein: CASRRQGSYGYTF.

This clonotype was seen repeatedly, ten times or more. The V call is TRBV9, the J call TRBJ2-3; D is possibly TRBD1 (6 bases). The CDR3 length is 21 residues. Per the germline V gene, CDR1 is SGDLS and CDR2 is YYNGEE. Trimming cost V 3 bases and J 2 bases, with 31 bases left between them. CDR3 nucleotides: TGTGCCAGCAGCGACGGCCGGGACATCACCGCGGATGGTCCTAACACAGATACGCAGTATTTT. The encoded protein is CASSDGRDITADGPNTDTQYF.

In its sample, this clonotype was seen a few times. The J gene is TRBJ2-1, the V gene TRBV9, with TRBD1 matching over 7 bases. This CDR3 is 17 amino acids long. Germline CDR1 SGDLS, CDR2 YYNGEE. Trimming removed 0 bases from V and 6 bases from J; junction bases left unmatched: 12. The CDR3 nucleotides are TGTGCCAGCAGCGTAGCCCCCTTGGACAGGCCCGGCAATGAGCAGTTCTTC. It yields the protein CASSVAPLDRPGNEQFF.